This T cell receptor beta chain was retrieved from a study of OX40 agonist ivuxolimab in advanced cancers. In the study overall: Clinicians treated patients with ivuxolimab, an agonistic anti-OX40 (CD134) antibody.

Remarks on this clone: The antigen is not known.

Patients were ruled out by autoimmune disease history or systemic immunosuppression. Produced via immunoSEQ multiplex PCR; TCRdb's table is partial and in-frame only. Of around 94,000 clones in the sample, roughly 89% were seen once. Findings and caveats of the study: Dosing at 0.1 to 3.0 mg/kg was accompanied by clonal expansion of CD4+ and CD8+ blood T cells by week 6. Not determined was the antigen specificity of the expanded peripheral T cells.

Germline-derived CDR1 and CDR2 are KGHSH and LQKENI. The CDR3 is 16 residues long. Germline trimming cut 2 bases from V and 5 bases from J; bases unmatched to any gene: 6. The chain recombines TRBV18 with TRBJ1-6; 7 bases are shared with TRBD1. The sequence derives from an adult with an advanced solid tumor such as melanoma, head and neck, liver or kidney cancer. Sequencing used CD4+ or CD8+ T cells sorted from blood, obtained in a trial of the OX40 agonist ivuxolimab. The CDR3 sequence: CASSPLPGQNNSPLHF. DNA for the CDR3: TGTGCCAGCTCACCATTACCGGGACAGAATAATTCACCCCTCCACTTT.